The T cell receptor beta chain under discussion was sequenced for a study of cytomegalovirus exposure and HLA in healthy donors. The PCR ran on 60 Vbeta and 13 Jbeta primers. Profiling relied on immunoSEQ multiplex PCR, and the TCRdb table lists in-frame clones only, not all of them. The sample includes some 140,000 clones, nearly 80% seen only once; the top ten take 2.2%. This clone was counted only a few times. Its antigen is unidentified. The CDR3 contains 12 residues. CDR1 and CDR2 from the germline V gene are MNHNS and SASEGT. The V end lost 3 bases, the J end lost 8 bases, and 10 bases lay between the germline ends. Study-wide findings and caveats: According to reports, the classifier identified cytomegalovirus status with high specificity and sensitivity. Rarity characterized most TCR sequences, yet some public TCRs appeared in many donors. In vitro checks showed that three CMV-associated chains really do target CMV antigens.

The chain combines TRBV6-1 with TRBJ1-1; D is unclear. The sequenced material came from PBMCs. The clonotype was recovered from a man between 25 and 39 years old in good health and CMV-seronegative. This CDR3 reads CASSDWPWEAFF. Here the CDR3 DNA reads TGTGCCAGCAGTGATTGGCCCTGGGAAGCTTTCTTT.